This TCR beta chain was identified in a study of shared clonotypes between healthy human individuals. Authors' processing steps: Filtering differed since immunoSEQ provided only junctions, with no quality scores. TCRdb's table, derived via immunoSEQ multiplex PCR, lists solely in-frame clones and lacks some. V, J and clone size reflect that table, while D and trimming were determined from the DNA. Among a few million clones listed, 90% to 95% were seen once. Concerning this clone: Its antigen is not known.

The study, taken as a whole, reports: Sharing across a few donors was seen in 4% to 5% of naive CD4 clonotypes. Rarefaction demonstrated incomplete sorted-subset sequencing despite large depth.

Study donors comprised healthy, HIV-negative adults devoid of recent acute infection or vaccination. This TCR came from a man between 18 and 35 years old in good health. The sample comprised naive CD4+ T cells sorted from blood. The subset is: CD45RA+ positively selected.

The CDR3 DNA reads as TGTGCCAGTAGTATGTACGGGACAACTTTCTCCTACGAGCAGTACTTC. It codes for CASSMYGTTFSYEQYF. The chain combines TRBV19 with TRBJ2-7; TRBD1 is a possible D gene (6 bases). Germline V lookup: CDR1 LNHDA, CDR2 SQIVND (reference sequence). This CDR3 is 16 amino acids long. V was trimmed by 3 bases and J by 0 bases, leaving 15 bases between them.